These 24 T cell receptor beta chains were sequenced from one sample in a study of human T cells and chemical hapten exposure. TCRdb re-analysed the RACE reads in MiXCR, keeping a single row per CDR3 protein. The data show 300,000 to 350,000 distinct CDR3 sequences, approximately 6.3% seen once. The sample's time point: patch test 1, 2 weeks after DPC sensitization. Specified treatment: therapeutic diphenylcyclopropenone sensitization with weekly scalp DPC. Specimen: whole blood, collected in connection with sensitization to the hapten diphenylcyclopropenone (DPC). Receptors originate from a woman aged 18-30 years with alopecia areata. Some clones in this sample may be carry-over from other donors' samples.

The V call is TRBV29-1, the J call TRBJ1-5; D perhaps matches TRBD1 (6 bases). This CDR3 is built from 13 residues. Trimming took 7 bases from V and 6 from J, leaving 16 bases between them. Germline V gene data show CDR1 as SQVTM and CDR2 as ANQGSEA. The chain's CDR3 is CSALQGIGQPQHF. CDR3 coding DNA: TGCAGCGCCTTACAGGGAATAGGTCAGCCCCAGCATTTT.

This clonotype was recorded many times. The junction does not match germline at one end; this may be a read error. The V gene is TRBV5-1, the J gene TRBJ2-7, with 8 bases lining up with TRBD1. The CDR3 sequence is 14 residues long. From germline, CDR1 is SGHRS and CDR2 YFSETQ. As DNA, the CDR3 is TGTGCCAGCAGCCTGGACAGGGTTGGCTACGAGCAGTACTTC. This encodes CASSLDRVGYEQYF.

This chain uses TRBV5-6 with TRBJ2-7, with a possible D match to TRBD1 (5 bases). CDR3 length equals 13 residues. Germline V lookup: CDR1 SGHDT, CDR2 YYEEEE. Trimming cost V 4 bases and J 0 bases, with 8 bases left between them. The CDR3 sequence: CASSAGNSYEQYF. CDR3 bases: TGTGCCAGCAGCGCAGGGAACTCCTACGAGCAGTACTTC.

The chain recombines TRBV3-1 with TRBJ1-1, with D uncertain. V was clipped by 2 bases and J by 7 bases, with 11 bases between them. Germline V lookup: CDR1 LGHDT, CDR2 YNNKEL (reference sequence). This CDR3 region has 13 residues. The CDR3, as DNA: TGTGCCAGCAGCCAATTCGGTAAGATTGAAGCTTTCTTT. It yields the protein CASSQFGKIEAFF.

Concerning this clonotype itself: This may be a read error: a much more frequent sequence differs by one nucleotide. The chain uses TRBV6-5 and TRBJ2-2; D call uncertain. CDR3 length: 14 amino acids. Per the germline V gene, CDR1 is MNHEY and CDR2 is SVGAGI. With 2 bases removed from V and 3 bases from J, the gap between germline ends came to 7 bases. CDR3 residues: CASSYRIDTGELFF. The CDR3 nucleotides are TGTGCCAGCAGTTACCGAATTGACACCGGGGAGCTGTTTTTT.

This chain joins TRBV7-2 and TRBJ1-6; 12 nucleotides line up with TRBD1. The germline V gene has CDR1 SGHTA and CDR2 FQGNSA. With V trimmed by 6 bases and J by 9 bases, 9 bases remained unmatched. The CDR3 is 16 residues long. The CDR3 spells CASRPGQGAYFSPLHF. CDR3 DNA sequence: TGTGCCAGCAGGCCGGGACAGGGGGCGTATTTTTCACCCCTCCACTTT. Drawing the rest from reference TRBV7-2 and TRBJ1-6, the complete variable domain is GAGVSQSPSNKVTEKGKDVELRCDPISGHTALYWYRQSLGQGLEFLIYFQGNSAPDKSGLPSDRFSAERTGGSVSTLTIQRTQQEDSAVYLCASRPGQGAYFSPLHFGNGTRLTVT.

Many counts were recorded for this clonotype. V and J are TRBV4-2 and TRBJ1-4; 9 positions match TRBD1. V dropped 0 bases and J dropped 3; count of bases not matched to a gene: 8. The CDR3 loop spans 18 amino acids. Germline V gives CDR1 LGHNA, CDR2 YNFKEQ. CDR3 nucleotides: TGTGCCAGCAGCCAAGATCTCGACAGGGGGGATGCTAATGAAAAACTGTTTTTT. Translation gives CASSQDLDRGDANEKLFF.

CDR3 in DNA: TGTGCCAGCAGTCCCGGACAGGGTCTCACTGAAGCTTTCTTT. It is translated as CASSPGQGLTEAFF. This rearrangement joins TRBV12-3 or TRBV12-4 to TRBJ1-1; 8 bases map to TRBD1. This CDR3 has 14 residues. The junction had 6 bases not matched to a gene; V was cut back by 5 bases and J by 4 bases.

This clonotype was seen a handful of times. The chain recombines TRBV5-4 with TRBJ2-1; D is perhaps TRBD2 (5 bases). The CDR3 length is 16 residues. Trimming removed 6 bases from V and 6 bases from J, with 22 bases in between. Germline loops: CDR1 SGHNT, CDR2 YYREEE (reference sequence). CDR3 protein: CASTRGPPTSSNEQFF. The CDR3 coding sequence is TGTGCCAGCACCCGCGGGCCCCCTACTAGTTCCAATGAGCAGTTCTTC.

In its sample, this clonotype was seen a few times. The chain employs TRBV7-8 and TRBJ2-5; D is possibly TRBD2 (6 bases). Germline assignment: CDR1 SGHVS and CDR2 FQNEAQ. Trimming took 3 bases from V and 6 from J, leaving 26 bases between them. The CDR3 extends over 18 amino acids. CDR3 in amino acids: CASSLGGRSWAPEKTQYF. The CDR3 DNA follows: TGTGCCAGCAGCTTGGGGGGACGAAGCTGGGCCCCCGAGAAGACCCAGTACTTC. Full variable domain (rest looked up from reference TRBV7-8 and TRBJ2-5): GAGVSQSPRYKVAKRGQDVALRCDPISGHVSLFWYQQALGQGPEFLTYFQNEAQLDKSGLPSDRFFAERPEGSVSTLKIQRTQQEDSAVYLCASSLGGRSWAPEKTQYFGPGTRLLVL.

V usage is TRBV5-1 and J usage is TRBJ2-1; 10 bases fit TRBD2. The germline V gene encodes CDR1 SGHRS and CDR2 YFSETQ. This CDR3 has 15 amino acids. V dropped 0 bases and J dropped 9; count of bases not matched to a gene: 6. This CDR3 reads CASSLGRLAGSEQFF. CDR3 sequence (DNA): TGCGCCAGCAGCTTGGGTCGACTAGCGGGTTCTGAGCAGTTCTTC.

At least ten counts were recorded for this clonotype. The chain joins TRBV28 to TRBJ2-2; unclear D gene. Germline CDR1 is MDHEN and CDR2 is SYDVKM. The CDR3 extends over 17 amino acids. V lost 1 base to trimming and J lost 1 base, with 13 bases between them. CDR3 bases: TGTGCCAGCAGTTTATATGGCGGCCTAATGAACACCGGGGAGCTGTTTTTT. Protein: CASSLYGGLMNTGELFF.

J is TRBJ2-6 and V is TRBV7-2, with no clear D. Per germline, CDR1 SGHTA and CDR2 FQGNSA. Trimming removed 5 bases from V and 8 bases from J, with 13 bases in between. This CDR3 has 14 residues. CDR3 region: CASSPLRASNVLTF. The DNA of the CDR3 is TGTGCCAGCAGCCCGTTAAGGGCTTCCAACGTCCTGACTTTC.

The rearrangement uses TRBV5-1 and TRBJ2-1; 12 nucleotides agree with TRBD2. V lost 4 bases to trimming and J lost 4 bases; unmatched junction nucleotides: 6. Germline CDR1 is SGHRS and CDR2 is YFSETQ. The CDR3 has 16 amino acids. The CDR3 coding sequence is TGCGCCAGCAGCCCCCTCGGACTAGCGGGATACAATGAGCAGTTCTTC. Translation gives CASSPLGLAGYNEQFF. The full variable domain, in which reference TRBV5-1 and TRBJ2-1 provide the parts outside the CDR3, is KAGVTQTPRYLIKTRGQQVTLSCSPISGHRSVSWYQQTPGQGLQFLFEYFSETQRNKGNFPGRFSGRQFSNSRSEMNVSTLELGDSALYLCASSPLGLAGYNEQFFGPGTRLTVL.

This clonotype was detected a few times. The chain couples TRBV7-3 to TRBJ2-5, with a weak D call TRBD2 (8 bases). This CDR3 comprises 15 residues. Between the trimmed V and J ends, which lost 4 bases and 3 bases, there was a span of 15 bases. CDR1 is SGHTA and CDR2 is FQGTGA in the germline V gene. The chain's CDR3 is CASSSGGTVEETQYF. The CDR3 region has the DNA TGTGCCAGCAGCTCGGGGGGGACAGTCGAAGAGACCCAGTACTTC. Full variable domain (outside the CDR3, taken from reference TRBV7-3 and TRBJ2-5): GAGVSQTPSNKVTEKGKYVELRCDPISGHTALYWYRQSLGQGPEFLIYFQGTGAADDSGLPNDRFFAVRPEGSVSTLKIQRTERGDSAVYLCASSSGGTVEETQYFGPGTRLLVL.

A few counts support this clonotype. The chain combines TRBV12-3 or TRBV12-4 with TRBJ1-1; D is ambiguous. The germline V and J ends were trimmed by 6 bases and 6 bases, with 2 bases remaining between them. This CDR3 is built from 9 residues. The CDR3: CASSPEAFF. The CDR3, as DNA: TGTGCCAGCAGCCCTGAAGCTTTCTTT.

This clonotype came up a few times. The chain combines TRBV5-4 with TRBJ2-7; 11 nucleotides line up with TRBD1. The CDR3 consists of 15 residues. Trimming removed 3 bases from V and 4 bases from J; junction bases left unmatched: 6. CDR1 and CDR2 (germline): SGHNT, YYREEE (reference sequence). CDR3 sequence reads: CASSSIGQGAYEQYF. The CDR3 DNA is TGTGCCAGCAGCTCGATCGGACAGGGGGCTTACGAGCAGTACTTC.

This clonotype was found many times. The J gene is TRBJ2-4, the V gene TRBV11-2, with D perhaps assigned TRBD1 or TRBD2 (5 bases each). Per germline, CDR1 SGHAT and CDR2 FQNNGV. The CDR3 covers 13 residues. With 6 bases removed from V and 8 bases from J, the gap between germline ends came to 14 bases. DNA of the CDR3: TGTGCCAGCAGGGGCCGGGGCATGGACATTCAGTACTTC. Translation gives CASRGRGMDIQYF.

The sample holds a few counts of this clonotype. DNA of the CDR3: TGTGCCAGCTCACCACCTAACAGGGAGAACACCGGGGAGCTGTTTTTT. Translated: CASSPPNRENTGELFF. The chain recombines TRBV18 with TRBJ2-2; tentative D call: TRBD1 (6 bases). The germline V gene encodes CDR1 KGHSH and CDR2 LQKENI. The CDR3 is made up of 16 amino acids. The V gene lost 0 bases and the J gene lost 1 base, with 9 bases spanning the gap.

The rearrangement joins TRBV5-6 to TRBJ1-1; D is ambiguous. V lost 1 base and J 0 bases, leaving 10 bases between the germline ends. Germline V gene lookup returns CDR1 SGHDT and CDR2 YYEEEE. This CDR3 has 15 amino acids. DNA of the CDR3: TGTGCCAGCAGCTTGTTAGAGAAGATGAACACTGAAGCTTTCTTT. The encoded protein is CASSLLEKMNTEAFF.

This clonotype was counted between two and nine times. The rearrangement uses TRBV12-5 and TRBJ1-1; TRBD1 matches 12 bases. Germline V gives CDR1 LGHNT, CDR2 FRNRAP. The CDR3 spans 15 residues. The V and J ends lost 6 bases and 4 bases, in that order; junction bases with no gene match: 6. This chain's CDR3 is CASGPPGQGATEAFF. CDR3 nucleotide sequence: TGTGCTAGTGGGCCCCCGGGACAGGGGGCCACTGAAGCTTTCTTT.

This clonotype was observed a handful of times. V gene TRBV4-1 combines with J gene TRBJ2-5; 8 bases match TRBD2. The J segment lost 4 bases and the V segment lost 4 bases, leaving 11 bases of the junction unmatched. The germline V gene has CDR1 MGHRA and CDR2 YSYEKL. The CDR3 totals 16 residues. In DNA form, the CDR3 reads TGCGCCAGCAGCCCTACGCTGGAGCGGGGGCGAGAGACCCAGTACTTC. Residues: CASSPTLERGRETQYF.

The chain has TRBV6-2 or TRBV6-3 and TRBJ2-7; D is ambiguous. Trimming took 7 bases from V and 3 from J, leaving 16 bases between them. Germline V gene lookup returns CDR1 MNHEY and CDR2 SVGEGT. The CDR3 runs 14 residues. The DNA of the CDR3 is TGTGCCAGCAAGTTCTCGGCTCAGGACTACGAGCAGTACTTC. It yields the protein CASKFSAQDYEQYF.

The chain employs TRBV4-3 and TRBJ2-2, with a tentative D call TRBD2 (6 bases). The CDR3 spans 16 residues. Looked up from germline, CDR1 is LGHNA and CDR2 is YSLEER. Trimming pared 2 bases from V and 4 bases from J, leaving 14 bases between. Here the CDR3 reads CASSQYGGARTGELFF. CDR3 sequence (DNA): TGCGCCAGCAGCCAATATGGAGGGGCCCGCACCGGGGAGCTGTTTTTT.